The TCR beta chain under discussion was sequenced for a study of breast tumors, draining lymph nodes, adjacent tissues listed by TCRdb under 2016. Regarding the study in general: The study compared TCR beta repertoires across tumor, adjacent nontumor tissue and axillary lymph nodes from breast cancer patients. The study was designed to assess the relationships and possible T-cell exchange between tumor, surrounding tissue and draining lymph node repertoires in human breast cancer.

Of note for this clonotype: Its target antigen remains unknown. Base quality data are lacking; no much larger clone is found one base away.

Lymph node samples came from the axillary draining lymph nodes of breast cancer patients. Sequencer: Illumina HiSeq 2000. TCR beta chain libraries were generated through multiplex PCR amplification. High-throughput sequencing was used to analyze the amplified TCR beta chain products. TCRdb reprocessing: public reads trimmed at Q25 with fastp, clones called with MiXCR, in-frame beta chains kept. All rows with the same CDR3 protein become a single entry with the most common DNA and genes. The sample table shows about 180,000 distinct CDR3 sequences, and roughly a third are seen once. Clones ranked in the top ten supply roughly 4.3% of the sample. At the junction V is shortened by 5 bases and J by 7 bases, with 18 bases in between. From cysteine to phenylalanine, the CDR3 is 14 amino acids long. Only the CDR3 DNA is retained, 42 bases long and in frame from the first base. CDR1 and CDR2 were assigned from the germline V gene (reference sequence) as MNHEY and SMNVEV.

Study-wide conclusions, independent of this receptor: The study presented the conclusion that tumor T cells originate in lymph nodes as consistent with a hypothesis, not as something directly demonstrated. Tumors showed preferential V and J gene usage, and their T-cell repertoire diversity fell below that of lymph nodes yet above that of nontumor tissue. The similarity between tumor and nontumor tissue repertoires was significantly greater in luminal-like breast cancer than in basal-like breast cancer. The data were considered consistent with most tumor T cells being derived from the lymph node and subsequently expanding within tumor tissue.

Sequencing was carried out using axillary lymph node tissue. Recombination linked TRBV27 to TRBJ2-7, and perhaps TRBD1 as D gene, on 6 matching bases. This clonotype was sampled from a female donor with breast cancer. Some clones in this sample may be carry-over from other donors' samples. At the DNA level, the sequence is TGTGCCAGCAGTCCCCCTAACAGGGTGGGAGAGCAGTACTTC. It encodes CASSPPNRVGEQYF.